The text below deals with one T cell receptor beta chain. Primers included in the PCR were 60 Vbeta and 13 Jbeta primers. Clones were read by immunoSEQ multiplex PCR, and TCRdb kept only the in-frame ones, dropping some. The table records 180,000 or so clones, approximately 83% of them present only once. This entry comes from a study of cytomegalovirus exposure and HLA in healthy donors. With 0 bases removed from V and 6 bases from J, the gap between germline ends came to 10 bases. CDR1 and CDR2 from the germline V gene are LGHNA and YNFKEQ. This CDR3 has 14 amino acids. The sample consisted of PBMCs. The chain employs TRBV4-2 and TRBJ2-3; D is unclear. The sequence was collected from a man between 18 and 35 years old in good health and CMV-seropositive. The CDR3 sequence: CASSQDARFDTQYF. Here the CDR3 DNA reads TGTGCCAGCAGCCAAGATGCTAGATTTGATACGCAGTATTTT.